These T cell receptor beta chains were read from a single sample in a study of lymphopenia after photon versus proton radiotherapy. The method was immunoSEQ multiplex PCR; TCRdb's version includes in-frame clones alone and lacks a portion of them. In the table there are some 30,000 clones, roughly 90% of which are singletons. Material: peripheral blood, obtained from a patient treated with photon-based radiotherapy. Receptor source: a woman aged 50 to 60 with pancreatic cancer. The CDR3 runs from the conserved cysteine through the conserved F or W. A D gene is named only where the DNA matches it firmly. The size field is filled for only some rows; it gives once, few, many or a size class.

J gene: TRBJ1-1; D gene: TRBD1; clone size: once; V gene: TRBV18; CDR3 DNA: TGTGCCAGCTCGCTCGACAGGGGTAACACTGAAGCTTTCTTT; CDR3 protein: CASSLDRGNTEAFF
J gene: TRBJ1-1; D gene: .; clone size: .; V gene: TRBV7-2; CDR3 DNA: TGTGCCAGCAGCTTCGGACCAAGGGCTTTCTTT; CDR3 protein: CASSFGPRAFF
J gene: TRBJ1-1; D gene: .; clone size: .; V gene: TRBV6-5; CDR3 DNA: TGTGCCAGCAGTTACTCCCCAGGTTCCAGGGAGGATGCTTTCTTT; CDR3 protein: CASSYSPGSREDAFF
J gene: TRBJ1-5; D gene: TRBD1; clone size: .; V gene: TRBV5-5; CDR3 DNA: TGTGCCAGCAGCTCGGACAGGGCGGATCAGCCCCAGCATTTT; CDR3 protein: CASSSDRADQPQHF
J gene: TRBJ1-4; D gene: .; clone size: .; V gene: TRBV7-9; CDR3 DNA: TGTGCCAGCAGCTTAGCGCGGAGTACAAATGAAAAACTGTTTTTT; CDR3 protein: CASSLARSTNEKLFF
J gene: TRBJ2-1; D gene: TRBD2; clone size: .; V gene: TRBV5-1; CDR3 DNA: TGCGCCAGCAGCTTTAGACTAGCGGGGTCCTACAATGAGCAGTTCTTC; CDR3 protein: CASSFRLAGSYNEQFF
J gene: TRBJ2-7; D gene: .; clone size: .; V gene: TRBV11-2; CDR3 DNA: TGTGCCAGCAGCTTAAAGGGGGCCTACGAGCAGTACTTC; CDR3 protein: CASSLKGAYEQYF
J gene: TRBJ1-5; D gene: TRBD1; clone size: .; V gene: TRBV30; CDR3 DNA: TGTGCCTGCGGGACAGAGGCAGGTCAGCCCCAGCATTTT; CDR3 protein: CACGTEAGQPQHF
J gene: TRBJ2-5; D gene: .; clone size: .; V gene: TRBV7-8; CDR3 DNA: TGTGCCAGCACCCAAGGAGCCCCCCGGGTTCAAGAGACCCAGTACTTC; CDR3 protein: CASTQGAPRVQETQYF
J gene: TRBJ2-7; D gene: TRBD1; clone size: .; V gene: TRBV5-5; CDR3 DNA: TGTGCCAGCAGCTTGGTGACCTTGGGGACAGGGATGGGCTACGAGCAGTACTTC; CDR3 protein: CASSLVTLGTGMGYEQYF
J gene: TRBJ2-2; D gene: TRBD2; clone size: .; V gene: TRBV6-5; CDR3 DNA: TGTGCCAGCAGTCGGGACTATGGGAACCGGGAGCTGTTTTTT; CDR3 protein: CASSRDYGNRELFF
J gene: TRBJ2-3; D gene: TRBD2; clone size: .; V gene: TRBV30; CDR3 DNA: TGTGCCTGGAGCACTAGCGGGAGGATAAGCACAGATACGCAGTATTTT; CDR3 protein: CAWSTSGRISTDTQYF
J gene: TRBJ2-1; D gene: .; clone size: .; V gene: TRBV9; CDR3 DNA: TGTGCCAGCAGCCTAGACCCCAGACCGGACAATGAGCAGTTCTTC; CDR3 protein: CASSLDPRPDNEQFF
J gene: TRBJ2-1; D gene: .; clone size: .; V gene: TRBV15; CDR3 DNA: TGTGCCACCAGCAGGGCTGGGTCCTACAATGAGCAGTTCTTC; CDR3 protein: CATSRAGSYNEQFF
J gene: TRBJ2-7; D gene: .; clone size: .; V gene: TRBV6-5; CDR3 DNA: TGTGCCAGCAGTTACTGGGGCACCGGACGGGTCGAGCAGTACTTC; CDR3 protein: CASSYWGTGRVEQYF
J gene: TRBJ2-3; D gene: TRBD1; clone size: .; V gene: TRBV7-9; CDR3 DNA: TGTGCCAGCAGCCAAACCGGGACAGGGGCACGGTTGGATACGCAGTATTTT; CDR3 protein: CASSQTGTGARLDTQYF
J gene: TRBJ2-5; D gene: .; clone size: .; V gene: TRBV5-4; CDR3 DNA: TGTGCCAGCAGCTTTGCGGGACAAGAGACCCAGTACTTC; CDR3 protein: CASSFAGQETQYF
J gene: TRBJ2-5; D gene: TRBD1; clone size: .; V gene: TRBV15; CDR3 DNA: TGTGCCACCAGCATACGGAGGGTTCCGGGACAGGACGTGGAGACCCAGTACTTC; CDR3 protein: CATSIRRVPGQDVETQYF
J gene: TRBJ1-3; D gene: .; clone size: .; V gene: TRBV30; CDR3 DNA: TGTGCCTGGAGGTTCGGGGTTAACTCTGGAAACACCATATATTTT; CDR3 protein: CAWRFGVNSGNTIYF
J gene: TRBJ2-3; D gene: .; clone size: .; V gene: TRBV30; CDR3 DNA: TGTGCCTGGGTGGGTGGCCGGAGCACAGATACGCAGTATTTT; CDR3 protein: CAWVGGRSTDTQYF
J gene: TRBJ1-5; D gene: .; clone size: .; V gene: TRBV9; CDR3 DNA: TGTGCCAGCAGCACCCGACAGACTTACTCATATAGCAATCAGCCCCAGCATTTT; CDR3 protein: CASSTRQTYSYSNQPQHF
J gene: TRBJ1-5; D gene: .; clone size: .; V gene: TRBV19; CDR3 DNA: TGTGCCAGTAGTATATCTGGGGTCAATCAGCCCCAGCATTTT; CDR3 protein: CASSISGVNQPQHF
J gene: TRBJ2-7; D gene: .; clone size: once; V gene: TRBV5-1; CDR3 DNA: TGCGCCAGCAGCCCGGAGGTAGGGGGCTCCTACGAGCAGTACTTC; CDR3 protein: CASSPEVGGSYEQYF
J gene: TRBJ1-2; D gene: .; clone size: .; V gene: TRBV4-1; CDR3 DNA: TGCGCCAGCAGCCAAGATGGACAGTACTATGGCTACACCTTC; CDR3 protein: CASSQDGQYYGYTF
J gene: TRBJ2-1; D gene: .; clone size: .; V gene: TRBV7-9; CDR3 DNA: TGTGCCAGCTCCTTTTCCCAGAACAATGAGCAGTTCTTC; CDR3 protein: CASSFSQNNEQFF
J gene: TRBJ2-5; D gene: TRBD2; clone size: .; V gene: TRBV5-4; CDR3 DNA: TGTGCCAGCAGCTTGGATGGTAGCGGGACCCAAGAGACCCAGTACTTC; CDR3 protein: CASSLDGSGTQETQYF
J gene: TRBJ2-5; D gene: .; clone size: .; V gene: TRBV5-1; CDR3 DNA: TGCGCCAGCAGCTTTCAACCGATGCAAGAGACCCAGTACTTC; CDR3 protein: CASSFQPMQETQYF
J gene: TRBJ1-1; D gene: TRBD1; clone size: .; V gene: TRBV7-2; CDR3 DNA: TGTGCCAGCAGCCTCACTACAGGGGCGCCGACTGAAGCTTTCTTT; CDR3 protein: CASSLTTGAPTEAFF
J gene: TRBJ2-5; D gene: TRBD1; clone size: .; V gene: TRBV11-2; CDR3 DNA: TGTGCCAGCAGCTTCGGACAGGGATATTCCGAGACCCAGTACTTC; CDR3 protein: CASSFGQGYSETQYF
J gene: TRBJ1-1; D gene: .; clone size: .; V gene: TRBV2; CDR3 DNA: TGTGCCAGCACCTGGGACACCCGGAACACTGAAGCTTTCTTT; CDR3 protein: CASTWDTRNTEAFF
J gene: TRBJ2-1; D gene: TRBD2; clone size: .; V gene: TRBV19; CDR3 DNA: TGTGCCAGTAGTGGGGGGGAGCTAGCGGGGCCCTACAATGAGCAGTTCTTC; CDR3 protein: CASSGGELAGPYNEQFF
J gene: TRBJ1-2; D gene: .; clone size: .; V gene: TRBV19; CDR3 DNA: TGTGCCAGTAGTACCCAGACCATTAACTATGGCTACACCTTC; CDR3 protein: CASSTQTINYGYTF
J gene: TRBJ2-7; D gene: TRBD2; clone size: .; V gene: TRBV7-3; CDR3 DNA: TGTGCCAGCAGCTTAGCGGCGGGAGGGCCATACGAGCAGTACTTC; CDR3 protein: CASSLAAGGPYEQYF
J gene: TRBJ2-3; D gene: TRBD2; clone size: .; V gene: TRBV6-5; CDR3 DNA: TGTGCCAGCAGTTACTCGGCGGGAGGGGGAGATACGCAGTATTTT; CDR3 protein: CASSYSAGGGDTQYF
J gene: TRBJ1-1; D gene: .; clone size: .; V gene: TRBV7-9; CDR3 DNA: TGTGCCAGCAGCTTATTAGAGACAATGAACACTGAAGCTTTCTTT; CDR3 protein: CASSLLETMNTEAFF
J gene: TRBJ1-1; D gene: TRBD1; clone size: .; V gene: TRBV19; CDR3 DNA: TGTGCCAGTAGCTCCGGACAGGGGGCTAGATGGGGTAGTATGAACACTGAAGCTTTCTTT; CDR3 protein: CASSSGQGARWGSMNTEAFF
J gene: TRBJ2-3; D gene: .; clone size: .; V gene: TRBV9; CDR3 DNA: TGTGCCAGCAGTGGCTCAGGGGTCCCCACAGATACGCAGTATTTT; CDR3 protein: CASSGSGVPTDTQYF
J gene: TRBJ2-5; D gene: .; clone size: .; V gene: TRBV6-6; CDR3 DNA: TGTGCCAGCAGTTACAGGGCTAGCCAAGAGACCCAGTACTTC; CDR3 protein: CASSYRASQETQYF
J gene: TRBJ2-2; D gene: TRBD2; clone size: .; V gene: TRBV6-5; CDR3 DNA: TGTGCCAGCAGCGTCGGGGGGGCCGGGGAGCTGTTTTTT; CDR3 protein: CASSVGGAGELFF
J gene: TRBJ2-1; D gene: .; clone size: .; V gene: TRBV2; CDR3 DNA: TGTGCCAGCAGTTTATTCATACGCGATGAGCAGTTCTTC; CDR3 protein: CASSLFIRDEQFF
J gene: TRBJ2-1; D gene: TRBD2; clone size: once; V gene: TRBV7-2; CDR3 DNA: TGTGCCAGCAGCTTCGTTGCGGGAGGTGGCTCTGAGCAGTTCTTC; CDR3 protein: CASSFVAGGGSEQFF
J gene: TRBJ1-5; D gene: .; clone size: .; V gene: TRBV27; CDR3 DNA: TGTGCCAGCAGTTTTGGCAGGGGTAGCAATCAGCCCCAGCATTTT; CDR3 protein: CASSFGRGSNQPQHF
J gene: TRBJ2-7; D gene: .; clone size: .; V gene: TRBV6-5; CDR3 DNA: TGTGCCAGCAGTTATTCCCCGATGGGATCCTACGAGCAGTACTTC; CDR3 protein: CASSYSPMGSYEQYF
J gene: TRBJ2-1; D gene: TRBD1; clone size: .; V gene: TRBV28; CDR3 DNA: TGTGCCAGCAGCCTTGGGACAGGGGTATACAATGAGCAGTTCTTC; CDR3 protein: CASSLGTGVYNEQFF
J gene: TRBJ2-7; D gene: TRBD1; clone size: .; V gene: TRBV7-9; CDR3 DNA: TGTGCCAGCAGCTTAAGGACAGGGGACTACGAGCAGTACTTC; CDR3 protein: CASSLRTGDYEQYF
J gene: TRBJ2-7; D gene: .; clone size: .; V gene: TRBV14; CDR3 DNA: TGTGCCAGCAGCCCTACGAATGGCAGATACTACGAGCAGTACTTC; CDR3 protein: CASSPTNGRYYEQYF
J gene: TRBJ2-7; D gene: TRBD2; clone size: .; V gene: TRBV18; CDR3 DNA: TGTGCCAGCTCACCAAGGGCTAGCGGTTACGAGCAGTACTTC; CDR3 protein: CASSPRASGYEQYF
J gene: TRBJ2-1; D gene: TRBD2; clone size: .; V gene: TRBV7-6; CDR3 DNA: TGTGCCAGCAGCGTTAGGGACCACACTTATAGCGGGAGTGGGTACAATGAGCAGTTCTTC; CDR3 protein: CASSVRDHTYSGSGYNEQFF
J gene: TRBJ2-1; D gene: .; clone size: .; V gene: TRBV7-9; CDR3 DNA: TGTGCCAGCAGCTTAGGGGGGTTCAATGAGCAGTTCTTC; CDR3 protein: CASSLGGFNEQFF
J gene: TRBJ2-2; D gene: .; clone size: .; V gene: TRBV5-6; CDR3 DNA: TGTGCCAGTAGCGTGGGTACCGGGGAGCTGTTTTTT; CDR3 protein: CASSVGTGELFF
J gene: TRBJ2-5; D gene: .; clone size: .; V gene: TRBV7-2; CDR3 DNA: TGTGCCAGCAGCTTAACGAGCGGACAAGAGACCCAGTACTTC; CDR3 protein: CASSLTSGQETQYF
J gene: TRBJ2-3; D gene: TRBD2; clone size: .; V gene: TRBV9; CDR3 DNA: TGTGCCAGCAGCGTAGCCGGGACTAGCGGTCGCACAGATACGCAGTATTTT; CDR3 protein: CASSVAGTSGRTDTQYF
J gene: TRBJ2-7; D gene: .; clone size: .; V gene: TRBV11-2; CDR3 DNA: TGTGCCAGCAGCTTAATCGCGGCCGAGCAGTACTTC; CDR3 protein: CASSLIAAEQYF
J gene: TRBJ2-3; D gene: .; clone size: .; V gene: TRBV6-4; CDR3 DNA: TGTGCCAGCAGTGACGGGAGCGCAGATACGCAGTATTTT; CDR3 protein: CASSDGSADTQYF
J gene: TRBJ2-7; D gene: .; clone size: .; V gene: TRBV7-9; CDR3 DNA: TGTGCCAGCAGCTTACCCCCCCCCGACGAGCAGTACTTC; CDR3 protein: CASSLPPPDEQYF
J gene: TRBJ2-7; D gene: TRBD2; clone size: .; V gene: TRBV7-2; CDR3 DNA: TGTGCCAGCAGCTTAAGACTAGCAGCCAGCTACGAGCAGTACTTC; CDR3 protein: CASSLRLAASYEQYF